The 30 T cell receptor beta chains given below trace back to one sample, sequenced in a study of response to subunit inactivated influenza vaccine (dated 2018 in TCRdb). The library came from RT-PCR. Sequenced on an Illumina HiSeq 2500. TCRdb handled the public reads itself, with Q25 trimming in fastp and clone calling in MiXCR, and kept productive beta chains. Identical CDR3 proteins give one entry, which carries the most common genes and DNA. Recorded for this sample are about 500,000 distinct CDR3 sequences; 15% to 20% of them occurred a single time. Less than 4% of the sample belongs to the ten largest clones. This specimen was CD4+ T cells sorted from PBMCs, taken about 23 months after vaccination. These receptors were obtained from a man aged 45-69 years who received an inactivated influenza vaccine. Donor details come from another sample of the same person, matched by shared clones.

The V gene is TRBV7-9, the J gene TRBJ2-3; TRBD2 might be the D (7 bases). The CDR3 runs to 15 residues. V was shortened by 3 bases and J by 4 bases, with 14 bases between the two germline ends. Per the germline V gene, CDR1 is SEHNR and CDR2 is FQNEAQ (reference sequence). The DNA of the CDR3 is TGTGCCAGCAGCTTCCGCGGGGGCCAGGCAGATACGCAGTATTTT. Translated, it gives CASSFRGGQADTQYF.

This clonotype was counted between two and nine times. The J gene is TRBJ2-3, the V gene TRBV20-1, with 9 nucleotides matching TRBD1. Germline V gene lookup returns CDR1 DFQATT and CDR2 SNEGSKA (reference sequence). With 5 bases clipped from V and 4 bases from J, the junction kept 4 bases outside the gene matches. The length of the CDR3 is 13 residues. The CDR3 DNA sequence: TGCAGTGCTCTGACAGGGGGTGCAGATACGCAGTATTTT. Protein: CSALTGGADTQYF.

There are a few counts of this clonotype. The chain carries TRBV10-3 and TRBJ1-3; 7 bases map to TRBD1. The CDR3 spans 15 residues. V lost 4 bases to trimming and J lost 2 bases; unmatched junction nucleotides: 5. Per germline, CDR1 ENHRY and CDR2 SYGVKD. CDR3 region: CAISAQGTAGNTIYF. The CDR3 nucleotides read TGTGCCATCAGTGCACAGGGGACAGCTGGAAACACCATATATTTT.

The gene calls are TRBV29-1 and TRBJ2-1; D uncertain. Germline assignment: CDR1 SQVTM and CDR2 ANQGSEA. CDR3 size: 13 residues. The V end lost 6 bases, the J end lost 0 bases, and 9 bases lay between the germline ends. CDR3 amino acids: CSVHGSSYNEQFF. For the CDR3, the DNA is TGCAGCGTCCACGGTAGCTCCTACAATGAGCAGTTCTTC.

This clonotype occurred a few times. This chain connects TRBV9 to TRBJ2-7; TRBD2 matches 7 bases. Germline V CDR1 and CDR2: SGDLS, YYNGEE. This CDR3 is 16 amino acids long. J lost 2 bases, V lost 4 bases, and 12 bases had no gene match. The CDR3 reads CASSSGDRTLTYEQYF. The CDR3 region has the DNA TGTGCCAGCAGCAGCGGGGACCGTACCCTCACCTACGAGCAGTACTTC.

This clonotype showed up many times. V and J are TRBV12-3 or TRBV12-4 and TRBJ2-3; 8 bases agree with TRBD2. V shed 7 bases, J shed 2 bases, and the junction held 5 bases outside the gene matches. There are 14 residues in the CDR3. The DNA of the CDR3 is TGTGCCAGCACCGCGGGGGGCCCCACAGATACGCAGTATTTT. It encodes CASTAGGPTDTQYF.

This clonotype showed up just a few times. This chain connects TRBV18 to TRBJ1-2, with D hard to call. Germline CDR1 and CDR2: KGHSH and LQKENI. The CDR3 runs 13 residues. The V end lost 1 base, the J end lost 7 bases, and 10 bases lay between the germline ends. DNA for the CDR3: TGTGCCAGCTCACCACGGGAAAACGGTGGCTACACCTTC. Its protein product is CASSPRENGGYTF.

The table lists this clonotype with many counts. The chain couples TRBV5-1 to TRBJ2-6; D is unresolved. Trimming removed 0 bases at V and 0 bases at J, with 10 bases between. The germline V gene encodes CDR1 SGHRS and CDR2 YFSETQ. CDR3 length: 17 residues. The CDR3 sequence is CASSLVPVSSGANVLTF. For the CDR3, the DNA is TGCGCCAGCAGCTTGGTTCCAGTCTCCTCTGGGGCCAACGTCCTGACTTTC.

This clonotype has just a few counts. V is TRBV6-5 and J is TRBJ1-4, with 9 bases aligning to TRBD1. The V and J ends lost 5 bases and 3 bases, in that order; junction bases with no gene match: 4. Germline values: CDR1 MNHEY, CDR2 SVGAGI. The CDR3 extends over 15 amino acids. The CDR3 DNA reads as TGTGCCAGCAGTCTACGGACAGGGGCTAATGAAAAACTGTTTTTT. Encoded protein: CASSLRTGANEKLFF.

This clonotype appeared many times. The chain joins TRBV4-3 to TRBJ2-1; no clear D. Trimming stripped 3 bases from V and 8 bases from J, with 11 bases between. The CDR3 is 13 amino acids. Germline CDR1 and CDR2: LGHNA and YSLEER. The CDR3 reads CASSQMLNYEQFF. The CDR3 DNA reads as TGCGCCAGCAGCCAGATGCTTAACTATGAGCAGTTCTTC.

The gene calls are TRBV29-1 and TRBJ1-1; D is uncertain. This CDR3 has 12 amino acids. Germline CDR1 SQVTM, CDR2 ANQGSEA. With 0 bases removed from V and 5 bases from J, the gap between germline ends came to 7 bases. CDR3 amino acids: CSVEDRVTEAFF. The CDR3 coding sequence is TGCAGCGTTGAAGACCGGGTTACTGAAGCTTTCTTT.

This clonotype was seen at least ten times. The chain has TRBV9 and TRBJ2-1; D possibly uses TRBD1 or TRBD2 (5 bases each). The CDR3 totals 15 residues. Trimming removed 0 bases at V and 5 bases at J, with 12 bases between. The germline V gene encodes CDR1 SGDLS and CDR2 YYNGEE. The CDR3 spells CASSVAGASNNEQFF. CDR3 in DNA: TGTGCCAGCAGCGTAGCTGGGGCTAGCAACAATGAGCAGTTCTTC.

This clonotype was observed a few times. The rearrangement uses TRBV19 and TRBJ2-2; 8 bases are a match to TRBD2. The CDR3 is 14 amino acids. Looked up from germline, CDR1 is LNHDA and CDR2 is SQIVND (reference sequence). The ends lost 5 bases at V and 7 bases at J; junction bases unmatched: 6. The CDR3 region has the DNA TGTGCCAGTAGTTTGACTAGCGACCGCGGGGAGCTGTTTTTT. Its protein product is CASSLTSDRGELFF.

This clonotype came up a few times. This chain connects TRBV10-3 to TRBJ2-3; TRBD2 matches at 8 bases. The CDR3 length is 15 residues. CDR1 and CDR2 from the germline V gene are ENHRY and SYGVKD. J gave up 6 bases and V 2 bases, and 7 bases lay outside the gene matches. The CDR3 nucleotides are TGTGCCATCAGTGAGAGGCGGGGGGCGTCGGATACGCAGTATTTT. Translated: CAISERRGASDTQYF.

With respect to this clonotype: One junction end does not reproduce the germline sequence, and a read error may be involved. CDR3 in DNA: TGTGCCACCAGCCCAAGGGGGGGCGCCTACGAGCAGTACTTC. Its protein is CATSPRGGAYEQYF. The rearrangement links TRBV7-9 to TRBJ2-7; D possibly corresponds to TRBD2 (7 bases). CDR3 size: 14 residues. Germline CDR1 and CDR2: SEHNR and FQNEAQ (reference sequence). The full variable domain, rest sourced from reference TRBV7-9 and TRBJ2-7, is DTGVSQNPRHKITKRGQNVTFRCDPISEHNRLYWYRQTLGQGPEFLTYFQNEAQLEKSRLLSDRFSAERPKGSFSTLEIQRTEQGDSAMYLCATSPRGGAYEQYFGPGTRLTVT.

The chain combines TRBV7-8 with TRBJ2-7; 11 bases are a match to TRBD1. The junction had 7 bases not matched to a gene; V was cut back by 5 bases and J by 13 bases. This CDR3 contains 12 residues. Germline values: CDR1 SGHVS, CDR2 FQNEAQ. The chain's CDR3 is CASSPGQGAPYF. The DNA for the CDR3 is TGTGCCAGCAGCCCTGGACAGGGGGCGCCCTACTTC.

This clonotype showed up many times. The rearrangement joins TRBV5-1 to TRBJ2-1; 8 nucleotides agree with TRBD1. Trimming removed 4 bases from V and 5 bases from J; junction bases left unmatched: 2. From germline, CDR1 is SGHRS and CDR2 YFSETQ. There are 13 residues in the CDR3. CDR3 in amino acids: CASSPGGNNEQFF. The CDR3 nucleotides read TGCGCCAGCAGCCCAGGGGGCAACAATGAGCAGTTCTTC.

The chain is built from TRBV5-1 and TRBJ2-3; possibly TRBD2 for D (5 bases). This CDR3 has 16 amino acids. CDR1 is SGHRS, CDR2 YFSETQ, per germline. V lost 0 bases to trimming and J lost 1 base, with 12 bases between them. The CDR3 nucleotides are TGCGCCAGCAGCTTGGGGACTGGACGCGGCACAGATACGCAGTATTTT. It translates to CASSLGTGRGTDTQYF. Together with reference TRBV5-1 and TRBJ2-3, the CDR3 gives the full variable domain: KAGVTQTPRYLIKTRGQQVTLSCSPISGHRSVSWYQQTPGQGLQFLFEYFSETQRNKGNFPGRFSGRQFSNSRSEMNVSTLELGDSALYLCASSLGTGRGTDTQYFGPGTRLTVL.

This clonotype was detected only a few times. The chain recombines TRBV28 with TRBJ2-3; D is uncertain. The V gene's germline CDR1 is MDHEN and CDR2 SYDVKM. This CDR3 spans 17 amino acids. V was clipped by 6 bases and J by 0 bases, with 19 bases between them. The CDR3 loop reads CASRGYGSFLSTDTQYF. CDR3 bases: TGTGCCAGCAGGGGATACGGGTCGTTCCTTAGCACAGATACGCAGTATTTT.

The chain joins TRBV20-1 to TRBJ2-1; 10 positions agree with TRBD2. There are 16 residues in the CDR3. Looked up from germline, CDR1 is DFQATT and CDR2 is SNEGSKA (reference sequence). V trimming: 0 bases; J trimming: 9 bases; junction bases outside the gene matches: 11. CDR3 in amino acids: CSARDLGLAGVAEQFF. CDR3 nucleotides: TGCAGTGCTAGAGATCTTGGGCTAGCGGGGGTTGCTGAGCAGTTCTTC.

The table lists this clonotype with a few counts. The chain carries TRBV5-1 and TRBJ2-6; D unclear. Germline-derived CDR1 and CDR2 are SGHRS and YFSETQ. This CDR3 contains 17 residues. Trimming took off 0 bases at V and 0 bases at J, with 10 bases between the two ends. DNA of the CDR3: TGCGCCAGCAGCTTGGTAAACTTACCCTCTGGGGCCAACGTCCTGACTTTC. Encoded protein: CASSLVNLPSGANVLTF.

This clonotype was recorded a few times. The chain uses TRBV5-1 and TRBJ2-1; either TRBD1 or TRBD2 may fit D (5 bases each). CDR1 is SGHRS and CDR2 is YFSETQ in the germline V gene. The CDR3 totals 16 residues. V was cut by 0 bases and J by 0 bases, with 10 bases left in between. The CDR3 protein is CASSLGTGASYNEQFF. In DNA form, the CDR3 reads TGCGCCAGCAGCTTGGGTACCGGGGCCTCCTACAATGAGCAGTTCTTC.

The chain uses TRBV7-2 and TRBJ2-2; TRBD2 agrees at 7 bases. The CDR3 covers 16 residues. Germline CDR1 SGHTA, CDR2 FQGNSA. V trimming: 0 bases; J trimming: 5 bases; junction bases outside the gene matches: 6. The DNA of the CDR3 is TGTGCCAGCAGCTTAGCGTCAAGCGGGGCGACCGGGGAGCTGTTTTTT. Its translation is CASSLASSGATGELFF.

This clonotype came up a few times. The chain combines TRBV4-3 with TRBJ2-7; TRBD1 matches 8 bases. CDR3 size: 16 residues. Trimming took 0 bases from V and 4 from J; bases not matched to a gene: 8. CDR1 is LGHNA and CDR2 is YSLEER in the germline V gene. Here the CDR3 DNA reads TGCGCCAGCAGCCAAGAAGTAGCAGACAGGGGTTACGAGCAGTACTTC. It specifies CASSQEVADRGYEQYF.

This clonotype was counted between two and nine times. This chain connects TRBV27 to TRBJ1-5; 7 bases line up with TRBD1. V shed 5 bases and J 2 bases; nucleotides not matched to a gene: 9. The V gene's germline CDR1 is MNHEY and CDR2 SMNVEV (reference sequence). This CDR3 is 16 amino acids long. This CDR3 reads CASSPGGQVRNQPQHF. The DNA of the CDR3 is TGTGCCAGCAGTCCAGGGGGTCAGGTCCGCAATCAGCCCCAGCATTTT.

This clonotype was seen a handful of times. This chain links TRBV6-4 with TRBJ1-4; tentative D call: TRBD1 (5 bases). This CDR3 is built from 16 residues. The germline V gene has CDR1 MRHNA and CDR2 SNTAGT. V lost 7 bases and J lost 11, with 26 bases in between. CDR3 amino acids: CASTKTGSNYRGKLFF. The CDR3, as DNA: TGTGCCAGCACTAAAACAGGATCTAACTATCGGGGGAAACTGTTTTTT.

The V call is TRBV4-3, the J call TRBJ1-5; unclear D gene. The CDR3 has 15 residues. CDR1 and CDR2 (germline): LGHNA, YSLEER. V lost 0 bases and J lost 0, with 6 bases in between. CDR3 protein: CASSQERTSNQPQHF. CDR3 bases: TGCGCCAGCAGCCAAGAAAGGACTAGCAATCAGCCCCAGCATTTT.

This clonotype showed up just a few times. CDR3 sequence: CASSHTGPVDGETQYF. The CDR3 coding sequence is TGTGCCAGCAGCCACACAGGGCCAGTTGACGGAGAGACCCAGTACTTC. The V call is TRBV4-2, the J call TRBJ2-5, with a tentative D call TRBD1 (6 bases). Between the trimmed V and J ends, which lost 3 bases and 4 bases, there was a span of 18 bases. CDR1 and CDR2 from the germline V gene are LGHNA and YNFKEQ. CDR3 length: 16 amino acids.

The V gene is TRBV5-1, the J gene TRBJ2-1; the match to TRBD2 covers 10 bases. Germline V lookup: CDR1 SGHRS, CDR2 YFSETQ. J gave up 8 bases and V 1 base, and 3 bases lay outside the gene matches. The CDR3 consists of 14 residues. CDR3 nucleotide sequence: TGCGCCAGCAGCTTGCTAGCGGGAGTCGATGAGCAGTTCTTC. It is translated as CASSLLAGVDEQFF. The full variable domain, its missing parts supplied by reference TRBV5-1 and TRBJ2-1, is KAGVTQTPRYLIKTRGQQVTLSCSPISGHRSVSWYQQTPGQGLQFLFEYFSETQRNKGNFPGRFSGRQFSNSRSEMNVSTLELGDSALYLCASSLLAGVDEQFFGPGTRLTVL.

The rearrangement uses TRBV7-8 and TRBJ1-6, with TRBD1 matching over 7 bases. This CDR3 has 18 residues. Per germline, CDR1 SGHVS and CDR2 FQNEAQ. Trimming removed 7 bases from V and 7 bases from J; junction bases left unmatched: 19. The CDR3 sequence: CASTIVTGSAFSNSPLHF. The CDR3 nucleotides are TGTGCCAGCACCATCGTGACAGGGTCGGCGTTTTCGAATTCACCCCTCCACTTT.